The 24 T cell receptor beta chains below come from one sample, sequenced in a study of a mutant IDH1 vaccine in newly diagnosed glioma. These receptors' targets are unknown. Sample time point: week 23, last vaccination. The content of each vaccine dose was 300 ug of mutant IDH1 20-mer peptide, and topical imiquimod accompanied it. Using immunoSEQ multiplex PCR, the repertoire was profiled, and TCRdb retains in-frame clones only, with some absent. The sample shows around 76,000 clones, 75% to 90% of them seen only once. Source: PBMCs, taken from a glioma patient whose treatment included an IDH1 peptide vaccine. The receptors originated from a woman aged 45-65 years with glioma.

The chain joins TRBV12-5 to TRBJ2-7; no definite D call. This CDR3 comprises 10 residues. The V gene's germline CDR1 is LGHNT and CDR2 FRNRAP. V was cut by 9 bases and J by 12 bases, with 15 bases left in between. The CDR3 is CARASPPGYF. CDR3 bases: TGTGCTAGAGCCTCCCCCCCAGGGTACTTC.

Here the CDR3 DNA reads TGTGCCATCAGCGCGAGCGGGTCCTACAATGAGCAGTTCTTC. It encodes CAISASGSYNEQFF. This chain links TRBV10-3 with TRBJ2-1; TRBD2 is a possible D gene (6 bases). This CDR3 is built from 14 residues. Between the trimmed V and J ends, which lost 6 bases and 1 base, there was a span of 10 bases. Germline V lookup: CDR1 ENHRY, CDR2 SYGVKD.

The chain is built from TRBV14 and TRBJ2-5; TRBD1 matches 11 bases. The closer fit of TRBJ2-7 to the DNA end suggests the J call may be wrong. This CDR3 spans 15 amino acids. Germline lookup yields CDR1 SGHDN and CDR2 FVKESK. CDR3 in amino acids: CASSHSGTGGYEQYF. CDR3 DNA: TGTGCCAGCAGCCACTCCGGGACAGGGGGCTACGAGCAGTACTTC.

The chain combines TRBV9 with TRBJ2-1; either TRBD1 or TRBD2 may supply D (5 bases each). Germline V gives CDR1 SGDLS, CDR2 YYNGEE. CDR3 length: 16 amino acids. The V gene lost 2 bases and the J gene lost 2 bases, with 14 bases spanning the gap. CDR3 in DNA: TGTGCCAGCAGCGTCGGGGTGGGACGGACCTACAATGAGCAGTTCTTC. Residues: CASSVGVGRTYNEQFF.

This chain uses TRBV5-1 with TRBJ1-3, with 7 bases that match TRBD1. CDR3 length equals 18 residues. V lost 0 bases, J lost 0 bases, and 9 bases stayed unmatched. Germline lookup yields CDR1 SGHRS and CDR2 YFSETQ. CDR3 protein: CASSLEGAGVRSGNTIYF. The CDR3 bases are TGCGCCAGCAGCTTGGAGGGGGCAGGTGTTCGCTCTGGAAACACCATATATTTT.

The J gene is TRBJ1-5, the V gene TRBV21-1. TRBV21-1 is described as a pseudogene. The CDR3 consists of 18 residues. This CDR3 reads CASSKRGREGASNQPQHF. The CDR3 nucleotides read TGTGCCAGCAGCAAAAGAGGTAGGGAGGGGGCGAGCAATCAGCCCCAGCATTTT.

This chain connects TRBV28 to TRBJ1-1; 10 bases fit TRBD1. After removal of 5 bases from V and 4 bases from J, the junction contained 4 bases not matched to a gene. Germline CDR1 MDHEN, CDR2 SYDVKM. The CDR3 is made up of 14 amino acids. CDR3 region: CASSTRTGGTEAFF. The CDR3 nucleotides read TGTGCCAGCAGTACTCGGACAGGGGGCACTGAAGCTTTCTTT. Combining the CDR3 with reference TRBV28 and TRBJ1-1 gives the whole variable domain DVKVTQSSRYLVKRTGEKVFLECVQDMDHENMFWYRQDPGLGLRLIYFSYDVKMKEKGDIPEGYSVSREKKERFSLILESASTNQTSMYLCASSTRTGGTEAFFGQGTRLTVV.

The rearrangement joins TRBV27 to TRBJ1-1, with 9 bases aligning to TRBD1. The CDR3 has 15 residues. The trim removed 6 bases at V and 0 bases at J, leaving 5 bases unmatched. CDR1 is MNHEY, CDR2 SMNVEV, per germline (reference sequence). The CDR3 nucleotides read TGTGCCAGCAGGTGGACAGGGGTGATGAACACTGAAGCTTTCTTT. Translating gives CASRWTGVMNTEAFF.

J is TRBJ2-5 and V is TRBV5-1; 12 positions match TRBD2. Germline CDR1 reads SGHRS; CDR2 reads YFSETQ. CDR3 size: 16 residues. After removal of 4 bases from V and 5 bases from J, the junction contained 9 bases not matched to a gene. CDR3 region: CASSPLAGGPVETQYF. The CDR3 nucleotides are TGCGCCAGCAGCCCTCTAGCGGGAGGGCCAGTGGAGACCCAGTACTTC.

A word on this clone: Other nucleotide sequences from this sample produce the same CDR3. The chain links TRBV5-1 to TRBJ1-2; weak D call: TRBD1 (5 bases). Germline lookup yields CDR1 SGHRS and CDR2 YFSETQ. The CDR3 has 13 amino acids. V gave up 2 bases and J gave up 3 bases, with 8 bases separating them. Here the CDR3 DNA reads TGCGCCAGCAGCTTACAAGGGGACTATGGCTACACCTTC. Protein sequence: CASSLQGDYGYTF.

The DNA for the CDR3 is TGTGCCAGACAGATCCGCTCCTACGAGCAGTACTTC. This sequence encodes CARQIRSYEQYF. The chain couples TRBV19 to TRBJ2-7, with unresolved D. Per the germline V gene, CDR1 is LNHDA and CDR2 is SQIVND (reference sequence). This CDR3 region has 12 residues. The V gene lost 9 bases and the J gene lost 0 bases, with 9 bases spanning the gap. Full variable domain (remainder filled in from reference TRBV19 and TRBJ2-7): DGGITQSPKYLFRKEGQNVTLSCEQNLNHDAMYWYRQDPGQGLRLIYYSQIVNDFQKGDIAEGYSVSREKKESFPLTVTSAQKNPTAFYLCARQIRSYEQYFGPGTRLTVT.

The V and J genes are TRBV5-1 and TRBJ2-5; no definite D call. The V end lost 3 bases, the J end lost 0 bases, and 6 bases lay between the germline ends. Looked up from germline, CDR1 is SGHRS and CDR2 is YFSETQ. This CDR3 contains 13 residues. CDR3 in DNA: TGCGCCAGCAGCTCACAGAACCAAGAGACCCAGTACTTC. Its protein product is CASSSQNQETQYF.

A word on this clone: The sample has other DNA sequences that encode this CDR3 too. The chain is built from TRBV10-3 and TRBJ2-2; D uncertain. Germline lookup yields CDR1 ENHRY and CDR2 SYGVKD. This CDR3 spans 13 amino acids. Trimming pared 3 bases from V and 1 base from J, leaving 3 bases between. The CDR3 sequence: CAISEGNTGELFF. CDR3 nucleotide sequence: TGTGCCATCAGTGAAGGGAACACCGGGGAGCTGTTTTTT.

This chain's CDR3 is CATSRTTSVDGGAKNIQYF. The CDR3 DNA is TGTGCCACCAGCAGAACGACTAGCGTTGACGGGGGGGCCAAAAACATTCAGTACTTC. The chain recombines TRBV15 with TRBJ2-4; 8 bases are shared with TRBD2. Germline loops: CDR1 LNHNV, CDR2 YYDKDF (reference sequence). This CDR3 spans 19 amino acids. V gave up 2 bases and J gave up 1 base; unmatched junction bases: 13.

J is TRBJ2-5 and V is TRBV7-9; the D gene could be TRBD1 or TRBD2 (5 bases each). The J call may be incorrect, as the DNA end agrees better with TRBJ2-7. The germline gives CDR1 SEHNR, CDR2 FQNEAQ (reference sequence). This CDR3 is built from 15 residues. DNA for the CDR3: TGTGCCAGCAGCTCCGGCTCAAAGGGACGCTACGAGCAGTACTTC. Encoded protein: CASSSGSKGRYEQYF.

The V gene is TRBV19, the J gene TRBJ1-6, with D possibly TRBD1 on 5 matching bases. Germline V gene sequence: CDR1 LNHDA, CDR2 SQIVND (reference sequence). This CDR3 spans 15 amino acids. The ends were cut back, 5 bases at V and 7 bases at J, with 15 bases in the middle. Here the CDR3 reads CASSSRDGTNSPLHF. CDR3 nucleotide sequence: TGTGCCAGTAGTTCAAGGGACGGTACAAATTCACCCCTCCACTTT.

The rearrangement links TRBV28 to TRBJ1-2; D remains ambiguous. Trimming pared 2 bases from V and 4 bases from J, leaving 11 bases between. CDR1 is MDHEN, CDR2 SYDVKM, per germline. The CDR3 runs to 14 residues. The DNA for the CDR3 is TGTGCCAGCAGTTTAGTCTGGGGATTCTATGGCTACACCTTC. Protein sequence: CASSLVWGFYGYTF.

The chain couples TRBV15 to TRBJ1-5; D gene ambiguous. The length of the CDR3 is 13 residues. Trimming took 0 bases from V and 8 from J, leaving 8 bases between them. Germline V gene lookup returns CDR1 LNHNV and CDR2 YYDKDF (reference sequence). As DNA, the CDR3 is TGTGCCACCAGCAGAGATTCTGGTGAGCCCCAGCATTTT. Its translation is CATSRDSGEPQHF.

In its sample, this clone was seen a few times. The chain links TRBV2 to TRBJ1-5; D ambiguous. The germline V gene has CDR1 SNHLY and CDR2 FYNNEI. Trimming left V 7 bases short and J 6 bases short, with 16 bases between. CDR3 length: 14 amino acids. The CDR3 DNA reads as TGTGCCAGCACCGAAAGCGGTATTCTTCAGCCCCAGCATTTT. Residues: CASTESGILQPQHF.

The chain recombines TRBV29-1 with TRBJ1-1, with a possible D match to TRBD1 (5 bases). In germline, CDR1 is SQVTM, CDR2 ANQGSEA. The CDR3 has 16 amino acids. The V gene lost 1 base and the J gene lost 5 bases, with 20 bases spanning the gap. The CDR3 sequence is CSVEAPSGPGATEAFF. In nucleotides, the CDR3 is TGCAGCGTTGAAGCCCCATCGGGACCCGGGGCGACTGAAGCTTTCTTT.

The gene calls are TRBV2 and TRBJ2-5; perhaps TRBD1 as D (6 bases). CDR3 length: 13 amino acids. Germline values: CDR1 SNHLY, CDR2 FYNNEI. Trimming left V 3 bases short and J 5 bases short, with 10 bases between. The CDR3 bases are TGTGCCAGCAGTGATGGGGGCGCGGAGACCCAGTACTTC. It encodes CASSDGGAETQYF.

This chain joins TRBV10-1 and TRBJ2-7; D not certain. Looked up from germline, CDR1 is WNHNN and CDR2 is SYGVQD (reference sequence). This CDR3 has 15 amino acids. V was shortened by 2 bases and J by 1 base, with 12 bases between the two germline ends. CDR3 protein: CASSEMVLGSYEQYF. The DNA for the CDR3 is TGCGCCAGCAGTGAGATGGTGTTAGGGTCCTACGAGCAGTACTTC.

The chain links TRBV5-1 to TRBJ1-1; 10 nucleotides align to TRBD1. Per germline, CDR1 SGHRS and CDR2 YFSETQ. The junction had 5 bases not matched to a gene; V was cut back by 5 bases and J by 4 bases. The CDR3 consists of 14 residues. The CDR3 region has the DNA TGCGCCAGCAGTCCCGGGACAGGGGTCACTGAAGCTTTCTTT. It codes for CASSPGTGVTEAFF.

The chain is built from TRBV5-4 and TRBJ2-5; no clear D. From germline, CDR1 is SGHNT and CDR2 YYREEE (reference sequence). The CDR3 is 16 amino acids. Deletions cut 0 bases from V and 1 base from J, with 13 bases between. The CDR3 region is CASSLEAGPPQETQYF. In nucleotides, the CDR3 is TGTGCCAGCAGCTTGGAGGCAGGACCACCCCAAGAGACCCAGTACTTC.